The rows below give T cell receptor beta chains drawn from one sample of a study of tumor and adjacent non-tumor tissue in lung cancer. Via MiXCR, TCRdb re-called the multiplex PCR reads, giving one row per CDR3 protein. The table has approximately 79,000 distinct CDR3 sequences, 76% seen once; the top ten hold approximately 40%. The sequenced sample consisted of distant non-tumor lung tissue. The receptors originated from a man aged 65 to 85 with non-small cell lung cancer. CDR3s include the opening cysteine and the closing phenylalanine or tryptophan. A D gene is named only where the DNA matches it firmly. Some rows mark clone size as missing; the rest say once, few, many or name a class of expanded clone.

v_call	j_call	clone_size	d_call	cdr3_aa	cdr3_nt
TRBV6-5	TRBJ2-3	.	.	CASSYSGGTDTQYF	TGTGCCAGCAGTTACTCGGGGGGCACAGATACGCAGTATTTC
TRBV6-6	TRBJ1-1	.	TRBD1	CASSYLPGQGDTETFF	TGTGCCAGCAGTTACTTACCGGGACAGGGAGACACTGAAACTTTCTTC
TRBV20-1	TRBJ2-1	many	.	CSFLPMAVTHDEQFF	TGCAGTTTCCTTCCCATGGCGGTCACACACGATGAGCAGTTCTTC
TRBV6-1	TRBJ1-1	.	.	CARRRNENNEAFF	TGTGCAAGAAGAAGGAACGAGAACAATGAAGCTTTCTTT
TRBV2	TRBJ2-7	.	TRBD1	CASSRGRPANYEQYF	TGTGCCAGCTCGAGGGGGCGGCCAGCAAACTACGAGCAGTACTTC
TRBV20-1	TRBJ2-3	.	.	CSAKRTGPSTDTQYF	TGCAGTGCAAAACGTACAGGGCCTAGTACAGATACGCAGTATTTT
TRBV7-9	TRBJ1-1	few	TRBD1	CASTRGQGIKTEAFF	TGTGCCAGCACCAGAGGACAGGGAATAAAAACTGAAGCTTTCTTT
TRBV5-4	TRBJ2-7	.	.	CASSSNRNSYEKCF	TGTGCCAGCAGCTCAAACAGGAACTCCTACGAGAAGTGCTTC
TRBV6-5	TRBJ2-2	.	TRBD2	CASSQAGGNIAELLF	TGTGCCAGCAGTCAGGCGGGAGGGAACATCGCGGAGCTGCTTTTT
TRBV6-6	TRBJ1-3	many	.	CASSPSGLNTIYF	TGTGCCAGCAGCCCCTCGGGACTGAACACCATATATTTT
TRBV6-2/TRBV6-3	TRBJ1-4	.	.	CASSYSQLKDEKLIF	TGTGCCAGCAGTTACTCCCAGCTAAAAGATGAAAAACTAATTTTT
TRBV4-2	TRBJ1-1	many	.	CASSQPGRRNTEAFF	TGTGCCAGCAGCCAACCGGGACGCCGGAACACTGAAGCTTTCTTT
TRBV11-2	TRBJ2-7	few	TRBD1	CASSGDSISYDQYF	TGTGCCAGCAGCGGGGACAGCATAAGTTACGATCAGTACTTC
TRBV5-1	TRBJ2-7	.	.	CASSNGGLSSYEQYF	TGCGCCAGCAGCAATGGGGGCTTATCCTCCTACGAGCAGTACTTC
TRBV24-1	TRBJ2-3	few	TRBD2	CATSDTTSGSGDTQYF	TGTGCCACCAGTGACACGACTAGCGGGAGTGGAGATACGCAGTATTTT
TRBV28	TRBJ2-7	.	TRBD1	CASRNLQGQSSYKQYF	TGTGCCAGTAGAAACCTACAGGGGCAAAGCTCCTACAAGCAGTACTTC
TRBV6-6	TRBJ1-2	.	TRBD1	CASSRRVGTGGVYTF	TGTGCCAGCAGCCGCCGGGTAGGGACAGGTGGTGTCTACACCTTC
TRBV11-2	TRBJ2-2	once	TRBD1	CASSLLGTGVAASCYF	TGTGCCAGCAGCTTACTGGGCACAGGGGTTGCCGCGAGCTGTTATTTT
TRBV25-1	TRBJ1-1	.	.	CPSMRDGGLGEAFF	TGTCCCAGCATGAGAGACGGGGGGCTCGGTGAAGCTTTCTTT
TRBV29-1	TRBJ2-5	many	.	CSMAYRLQETQYF	TGCAGCATGGCCTACAGGTTACAAGAGACCCAGTACTTC
TRBV11-3	TRBJ2-3	few	.	CASTSREVRTDTQYF	TGTGCCAGCACCAGTCGGGAAGTAAGAACCGATACGCAGTATTTT
TRBV11-2	TRBJ2-5	few	.	CAGSPGAVGQETQYF	TGTGCCGGCAGCCCGGGGGCGGTTGGGCAAGAGACCCAGTACTTC
TRBV20-1	TRBJ2-2	.	.	CTAHGEGNTGELFF	TGCACTGCCCACGGCGAGGGGAACACCGGGGAGCTGTTTTTT
TRBV11-3	TRBJ2-1	.	TRBD1	CASTLGDSHIGQFF	TGTGCCAGCACCTTAGGGGACAGTCACATCGGACAGTTCTTC
TRBV6-2/TRBV6-3	TRBJ2-3	many	.	CASVAVFRDTQCF	TGTGCCAGCGTAGCGGTATTTAGGGATACGCAGTGTTTT
TRBV29-1	TRBJ1-1	.	.	CRVVAERPEAFF	TGCAGAGTTGTGGCGGAGCGACCTGAAGCTTTCTTT
TRBV2	TRBJ2-5	few	.	CASTRDLQETQYF	TGTGCCAGCACCCGGGACTTGCAAGAGACCCAGTACTTC
TRBV7-9	TRBJ1-6	.	.	CASSKSGSPLHF	TGTGCCAGCAGCAAGAGTGGTTCACCTCTCCACTTT
TRBV4-1	TRBJ1-5	.	.	CASSAGGGADYSNQPRHF	TGCGCCAGCAGCGCGGGAGGAGGCGCCGATTATAGCAATCAGCCCCGACATTTT
TRBV11-2	TRBJ2-5	once	TRBD1	CASIPGTVGQETQNF	TGTGCCAGCATCCCTGGGACAGTTGGGCAAGAGACCCAGAACTTC
TRBV28	TRBJ2-1	.	TRBD2	CASSPRLAGGHLNEQFF	TGTGCCAGCAGTCCCCGATTAGCGGGAGGGCATCTAAATGAGCAGTTCTTC
TRBV11-3	TRBJ2-1	.	.	CASTLRVSYNEQFF	TGTGCCAGCACTCTTAGGGTGTCCTACAATGAGCAGTTCTTC
TRBV29-1	TRBJ2-5	once	.	CIVVDRFQETDYF	TGCATCGTGGTCGACAGGTTCCAAGAGACCGACTACTTC
TRBV12-5	TRBJ2-7	.	.	CASGLFLAGEGTYELYF	TGTGCTAGTGGTTTGTTCTTAGCAGGGGAAGGAACCTACGAGCTGTACTTC
TRBV6-6	TRBJ2-1	.	.	CVSSYIGLTDVFSSFNEQFF	TGTGTCAGCAGTTACATAGGGCTTACGGACGTCTTTAGCTCCTTCAATGAGCAGTTCTTC
TRBV11-2	TRBJ1-1	once	.	CAGSRTTVYNEALF	TGTGCCGGCAGCCGGACGACGGTTTACAATGAAGCTCTCTTT
TRBV4-3	TRBJ2-1	many	TRBD2	CASSQDSSGRENEQFF	TGCGCCAGCAGCCAAGATTCTAGCGGGAGGGAAAATGAGCAGTTCTTC
TRBV29-1	TRBJ1-2	.	.	CSVISPGANGGRYGYTF	TGCAGCGTAATTTCCCCGGGAGCCAATGGAGGTAGATATGGTTACACCTTC
TRBV10-3	TRBJ2-7	.	.	CVISPSRVYEQYF	TGTGTCATCAGTCCCTCCAGGGTTTACGAGCAGTATTTC
TRBV6-6	TRBJ2-3	.	TRBD2	CANSFDSHVAGATDKQYF	TGTGCCAACAGTTTCGACTCACATGTAGCGGGAGCGACAGATAAGCAGTATTTT
TRBV6-1	TRBJ1-1	.	.	CASRRNENAEAFF	TGTGCCAGCCGAAGGAATGAGAACGCTGAAGCTTTCTTT
TRBV5-4	TRBJ2-3	.	.	CARSLVGGFTDTQYF	TGTGCTAGAAGCTTGGTCGGGGGATTTACAGATACCCAGTATTTT
TRBV12-3/TRBV12-4	TRBJ2-4	many	.	CASSSTHNKNIQYF	TGTGCCAGCAGTTCAACCCACAACAAAAACATTCAGTACTTC
TRBV29-1	TRBJ1-5	.	.	CSVLTYSNQLQQF	TGCAGCGTTTTGACGTATAGCAATCAGCTTCAGCAGTTT
TRBV4-2	TRBJ2-7	.	TRBD1	CTSSRPGQGKYGQYF	TGTACCAGCAGCCGCCCGGGACAGGGTAAATACGGGCAGTACTTC
TRBV7-8	TRBJ2-7	.	TRBD2	CASSLREGLYNEQYF	TGTGCCAGCAGCTTGCGGGAGGGCCTTTACAATGAGCAGTACTTC
TRBV11-2	TRBJ2-5	.	.	CASNPGPVGQETQYF	TGTGCCAGCAATCCGGGGCCAGTTGGGCAAGAGACCCAGTACTTC
TRBV11-2	TRBJ2-5	.	.	CASSPGSDGQEIQYF	TGTGCCAGCAGCCCGGGGTCAGATGGGCAAGAGATCCAGTACTTC
TRBV6-6	TRBJ2-6	.	TRBD2	CAGSLAGKSYGANVLTF	TGTGCTGGCTCATTAGCGGGAAAGTCTTATGGGGCCAACGTCCTGACTTTC
TRBV29-1	TRBJ2-2	.	TRBD2	CSVRLAGGYSGKLFF	TGCAGCGTGAGACTAGCGGGAGGGTACTCCGGGAAGCTGTTTTTT
TRBV11-2	TRBJ2-5	.	TRBD2	CVSSLALTGGTQETQYF	TGTGTCAGCAGCTTAGCGTTAACGGGGGGTACTCAAGAGACCCAGTACTTC
TRBV10-3	TRBJ2-1	.	TRBD2	CAIGRETNEQFF	TGTGCCATCGGGCGGGAGACTAATGAGCAATTCTTC
TRBV29-1	TRBJ2-7	.	.	CSIDDGSYRQYF	TGCAGCATTGATGACGGTTCCTACAGGCAATACTTC